A selection of T cell receptor beta chains follows, all from one sample in a study of T cell responses to AZD1222 COVID-19 vaccine. Profiled with immunoSEQ multiplex PCR; TCRdb holds only in-frame clones, not every one. The sample consists of 100,000 to 150,000 clones, over 75% of them appearing once. This sample comprised peripheral blood, obtained on day 0 of AZD1222 vaccination. The receptors originated from an adult in good health. CDR3s include the opening cysteine and the closing phenylalanine or tryptophan. Only part of the rows carry a size: once, few, many, or a class if the clone is expanded.

clone_size j_call v_call cdr3_aa
NA TRBJ1-5 TRBV5-1 CASSPGQGGGQPQHF
NA TRBJ2-1 TRBV3-1/TRBV3-2 CASSQAGPGVEQFF
NA TRBJ1-2 TRBV6-5 CASTPGGGGYTF
once TRBJ1-2 TRBV6-5 CASTDSFGYTF
NA TRBJ1-2 TRBV4-3 CASSQDSAGQGYTF
NA TRBJ1-1 TRBV13 CASSFLGQLNTEAFF
NA TRBJ1-4 TRBV7-2 CASSLVGEKLFF
once TRBJ1-1 TRBV3-1/TRBV3-2 CASSHLTGPEAFF
NA TRBJ2-7 TRBV24-1 CATSDWTSGRYEQYF
NA TRBJ2-1 TRBV24-1 CATSDLFTSGDPPTIEQFF